A selection of T cell receptor beta chains follows, all from one sample in a study of shared clonotypes between healthy human individuals. Using immunoSEQ multiplex PCR, the repertoire was profiled, and TCRdb retains in-frame clones only, with some absent. The sample lists about a million clones, 70% to 85% seen once, with 0.85% to 1% in the top ten. The sample taken for sequencing was memory CD4+ T cells from PBMCs. The receptor set was obtained from a young man in good health. Some clones in this sample may be carry-over from other donors' samples. The CDR3 runs from the conserved cysteine through the conserved F or W. A D gene is named only where the DNA matches it firmly. Not every row has a clone size; where given, it reads once, few, many or a size class.

>.|TRBD2|TRBV9|TRBJ2-4
TGTGCCAGCAGCCCCGACCCGCTAGCGGGAGGTGGCAAAAACATTCAGTACTTC
CASSPDPLAGGGKNIQYF
>.|.|TRBV15|TRBJ2-5
TGTGCCACCAGCAGAGTGGGGACCCAGTACTTC
CATSRVGTQYF
>.|TRBD1|TRBV5-8|TRBJ1-1
TGTGCCAGCAAACTTTTGACAGGGGACACTGAAGCTTTCTTT
CASKLLTGDTEAFF
>few|.|TRBV2|TRBJ1-1
TGTGCCAGCAGTGTCCTGAACACTGAAGCTTTCTTT
CASSVLNTEAFF
>.|.|TRBV5-1|TRBJ2-1
TGCGCCAGCAGCTTGTCAGCCAACTCCTACAATGAGCAGTTCTTC
CASSLSANSYNEQFF
>.|TRBD1|TRBV2|TRBJ1-2
TGTGCCAGCACCAGGGGACAGCTTAACTATGGCTACACCTTC
CASTRGQLNYGYTF
>.|TRBD1|TRBV6-5|TRBJ1-2
TGTGCCAGCAGTCCCGGGGGACAGGGGGCAATTGGCTACACCTTC
CASSPGGQGAIGYTF
>.|.|TRBV15|TRBJ2-7
TGTGCCACCAGCAGAGATCCCCCCGGGGGCGGTTCCGAGCAGTACTTC
CATSRDPPGGGSEQYF
>.|.|TRBV30|TRBJ1-5
TGTGCCTGGAGTGTACCGAGTGGGGGAGGCAATCAGCCCCAGCATTTT
CAWSVPSGGGNQPQHF
>.|.|TRBV30|TRBJ2-7
TGTGCCTGGAGTGTGGGGTCCTCCTACGAGCAGTACTTC
CAWSVGSSYEQYF
>.|.|TRBV10-2|TRBJ1-2
TGCGCCAGCAGTGAGTCGGGGGGAGCCAGCGGCTACACCTTC
CASSESGGASGYTF
>.|.|TRBV9|TRBJ2-5
TGTGCCAGCAGCGTAGCCCTGAGCCAGGGCGGAGAGACCCAGTACTTC
CASSVALSQGGETQYF
>.|TRBD2|TRBV4-2|TRBJ2-2
TGTGCCAGCAGCCAAGGTGGACTAGCGGGAGGAAGCACCGGGGAGCTGTTTTTT
CASSQGGLAGGSTGELFF
>few|.|TRBV11-2|TRBJ2-1
TGTGCCAGCAGCTTAGATCTCGGCGCTACCAATGAGCAGTTCTTC
CASSLDLGATNEQFF
>.|.|TRBV5-1|TRBJ2-1
TGCGCCAGCAGCGGTACGGGTTACAATGAGCAGTTCTTC
CASSGTGYNEQFF
>.|TRBD2|TRBV5-5|TRBJ2-3
TGTGCCAGCAGCTTGGGACCGACTAGCGGAGACACAGATACGCAGTATTTT
CASSLGPTSGDTDTQYF
>.|TRBD1|TRBV2|TRBJ2-5
TGTGCCAGCCTGACAGGGAAAGAGACCCAGTACTTC
CASLTGKETQYF
>.|.|TRBV7-3|TRBJ2-3
TGTGCCAGCAGCTTAATTGGGGCTGATACGCAGTATTTT
CASSLIGADTQYF
>once|.|TRBV14|TRBJ1-2
TGTGCCAGCAGCCAAGGGTTGGGGTATGGCTACACCTTC
CASSQGLGYGYTF
>.|.|TRBV4-3|TRBJ2-2
TGCGCCAGCAGCCAATCCGTCCTAGGGGGAACCGGGGAGCTGTTTTTT
CASSQSVLGGTGELFF
>once|.|TRBV6-5|TRBJ1-2
TGTGCCAGCAGTGACGACCAGACCTATGGCTACACCTTC
CASSDDQTYGYTF
>.|TRBD1|TRBV5-6|TRBJ2-6
TGTGCCAGCAGCGATGGACAGGGGGCAATGTCGTGGGCCAACGTCCTGACTTTC
CASSDGQGAMSWANVLTF
>.|TRBD1|TRBV11-1|TRBJ1-5
TGTGCCAGCAGCCCGGGACAGGGCCAGCCCCAGCATTTT
CASSPGQGQPQHF
>.|.|TRBV9|TRBJ2-7
TGTGCCAGCAGCGTAGCCGACCCATCGGGGGAGCAGTACTTC
CASSVADPSGEQYF
>.|TRBD2|TRBV11-2|TRBJ2-7
TGTGCCAGCAGCTCAGGACTAGCTGGCGACGAGCAGTACTTC
CASSSGLAGDEQYF
>.|.|TRBV6-6|TRBJ2-4
TGTGCCAGCAGTCCACAAACTCGGTTAGGGGACATTCAGTACTTC
CASSPQTRLGDIQYF
>.|TRBD1|TRBV2|TRBJ2-4
TGTGCCAGCAGGGGCGGGACAGGGCCAAGGGGCATTCAGTACTTC
CASRGGTGPRGIQYF
>once|TRBD2|TRBV28|TRBJ2-7
TGTGCCAGCAGTTTGTTGGGGGGAGGGCGACCCGAGCAGTACTTC
CASSLLGGGRPEQYF
>.|TRBD2|TRBV4-1|TRBJ2-4
TGCGCCAGCAGCCAAGAGGCCCAAGCGGGAGGGTCGGACATTCAGTACTTC
CASSQEAQAGGSDIQYF
>.|.|TRBV5-4|TRBJ1-2
TGTGCCAGCAGCCGAAACGCGTGGGGGTATGGCTACACCTTC
CASSRNAWGYGYTF
>few|.|TRBV5-1|TRBJ2-1
TGCGCCAGCTTTGCGGGGGCCACCTACAATGAGCAGTTCTTC
CASFAGATYNEQFF
>.|.|TRBV29-1|TRBJ1-1
TGCAGCCCCCGGGGCCGTAACACTGAAGCTTTCTTT
CSPRGRNTEAFF
>.|.|TRBV7-2|TRBJ2-3
TGTGCCAGCAGCCTGTCGGGCGGGGCCACAGATACGCAGTATTTT
CASSLSGGATDTQYF